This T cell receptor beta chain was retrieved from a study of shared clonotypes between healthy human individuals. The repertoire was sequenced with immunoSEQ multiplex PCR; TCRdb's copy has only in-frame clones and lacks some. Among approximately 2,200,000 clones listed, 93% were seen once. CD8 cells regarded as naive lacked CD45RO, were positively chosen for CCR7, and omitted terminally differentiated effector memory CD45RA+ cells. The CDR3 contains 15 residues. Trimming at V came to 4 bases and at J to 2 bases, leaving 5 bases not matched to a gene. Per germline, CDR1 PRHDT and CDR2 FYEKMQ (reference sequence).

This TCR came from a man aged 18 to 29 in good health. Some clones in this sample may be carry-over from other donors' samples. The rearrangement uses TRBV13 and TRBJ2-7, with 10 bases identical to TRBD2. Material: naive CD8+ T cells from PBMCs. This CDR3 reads CASSSPSGRTYEQYF. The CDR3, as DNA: TGTGCCAGCAGCTCCCCTAGCGGGAGAACCTACGAGCAGTACTTC.